Sequencing of this TCR beta chain was carried out in a study of T cells in Graves' hyperthyroidism and ophthalmopathy. TCR beta CDR3 regions were amplified from RNA transcripts. Initially, a first-round RT-PCR of the TCR CDR3 employed the HTBI primer set. TCRdb recomputed calls from the multiplex PCR reads with MiXCR, one row per CDR3 protein. The table has some 400,000 distinct CDR3 sequences, roughly 14% seen once; the top ten hold approximately 10%. This clonotype was detected many times. Its cognate antigen is unknown. From germline, CDR1 is SGHAT and CDR2 FQNNGV. This CDR3 comprises 14 residues. The V segment lost 5 bases and the J segment 7 bases; nucleotides outside the gene matches: 6. Findings and caveats of the study: The model foresaw ophthalmopathy a median around 6.4 months prior to onset.

From more than 9.5 ml of fresh peripheral blood, PBMCs were isolated. Specimen: blood. This clonotype was sampled from a woman aged 60-70 years with Graves' hyperthyroidism. The chain has TRBV11-2 and TRBJ2-1, with TRBD1 identical over 9 bases. The DNA for the CDR3 is TGTGCCAGCAGCGACAGGGGGATTAGGAATGAGCAGTTCTTC. Its translation: CASSDRGIRNEQFF. Variable domain in full (rest from reference TRBV11-2 and TRBJ2-1): EAGVAQSPRYKIIEKRQSVAFWCNPISGHATLYWYQQILGQGPKLLIQFQNNGVVDDSQLPKDRFSAERLKGVDSTLKIQPAKLEDSAVYLCASSDRGIRNEQFFGPGTRLTVL.